These T cell receptor beta chains were read from a single sample in a study of blood T cell repertoires in COVID-19. Here immunoSEQ multiplex PCR was the method, and the copy in TCRdb shows in-frame clones only, minus some. The sample includes 150,000 to 200,000 clones, more than 75% seen only once; the top ten take around 7%. Sample: PBMCs or T cells enriched from blood (not recorded which). The origin of the receptors is a woman between 50 and 59 years old who had recovered from COVID-19. CDR3s include the opening cysteine and the closing phenylalanine or tryptophan.

V: TRBV19; J: TRBJ1-2; CDR3: CASSMGQGRGYTF
V: TRBV9; J: TRBJ1-2; CDR3: CASSVVGGYGYTF
V: TRBV7-3; J: TRBJ1-5; CDR3: CASSPGRLGHSNQPQHF
V: TRBV9; J: TRBJ2-3; CDR3: CASSVASVSLLDTQYF
V: TRBV7-9; J: TRBJ1-1; CDR3: CASSLTTGASNTEAFF
V: TRBV9; J: TRBJ1-1; CDR3: CASSGSDRTEAFF
V: TRBV2; J: TRBJ2-7; CDR3: CASSESRPGGEQYF
V: TRBV24-1; J: TRBJ2-5; CDR3: CATSDSRDRRETQYF
V: TRBV18; J: TRBJ1-1; CDR3: CASSPPMSTEAFF
V: TRBV19; J: TRBJ2-7; CDR3: CASGQGGQLYEQYF
V: TRBV2; J: TRBJ2-4; CDR3: CASSGLAGGPKNIQYF
V: TRBV7-3; J: TRBJ2-1; CDR3: CASSLRASGGLDEQFF
V: TRBV3-1/TRBV3-2; J: TRBJ2-3; CDR3: CASSLRTGRGPASTDTQYF
V: TRBV6-2/TRBV6-3; J: TRBJ2-2; CDR3: CASSDPGTGNTGELFF
V: TRBV9; J: TRBJ2-7; CDR3: CASSAGTTYEQYF
V: TRBV11-1; J: TRBJ2-5; CDR3: CASSHPLGGVETQYF
V: TRBV7-9; J: TRBJ1-3; CDR3: CASSFIAGGNTIYF
V: TRBV5-8; J: TRBJ1-1; CDR3: CASSLGQTNTEAFF
V: TRBV6-5; J: TRBJ1-1; CDR3: CASSYSNRATEAFF
V: TRBV6-2/TRBV6-3; J: TRBJ2-3; CDR3: CASSGLAGSTDTQYF
V: TRBV6-5; J: TRBJ1-2; CDR3: CASSYPDSSYGYTF
V: TRBV7-2; J: TRBJ1-2; CDR3: CASSNPGNYGYTF
V: TRBV5-1; J: TRBJ1-3; CDR3: CASSEKTGAGGNTIYF
V: TRBV7-9; J: TRBJ2-3; CDR3: CASSLDRSGGDTQYF
V: TRBV18; J: TRBJ1-3; CDR3: CASSRNREGSGNTIYF
V: TRBV5-6; J: TRBJ1-4; CDR3: CASTDTDEKLFF
V: TRBV6-6; J: TRBJ2-5; CDR3: CASKLRLAGYQETQYF
V: TRBV7-2; J: TRBJ2-7; CDR3: CASSFPTQRSYEQYF
V: TRBV7-2; J: TRBJ1-3; CDR3: CASSLHRGPRNTIYF
V: TRBV6-5; J: TRBJ2-7; CDR3: CASSYGTSGSPYEQYF
V: TRBV5-8; J: TRBJ2-1; CDR3: CASSPGQSSYNEQFF
V: TRBV5-1; J: TRBJ1-1; CDR3: CASSSRTGGNTEAFF